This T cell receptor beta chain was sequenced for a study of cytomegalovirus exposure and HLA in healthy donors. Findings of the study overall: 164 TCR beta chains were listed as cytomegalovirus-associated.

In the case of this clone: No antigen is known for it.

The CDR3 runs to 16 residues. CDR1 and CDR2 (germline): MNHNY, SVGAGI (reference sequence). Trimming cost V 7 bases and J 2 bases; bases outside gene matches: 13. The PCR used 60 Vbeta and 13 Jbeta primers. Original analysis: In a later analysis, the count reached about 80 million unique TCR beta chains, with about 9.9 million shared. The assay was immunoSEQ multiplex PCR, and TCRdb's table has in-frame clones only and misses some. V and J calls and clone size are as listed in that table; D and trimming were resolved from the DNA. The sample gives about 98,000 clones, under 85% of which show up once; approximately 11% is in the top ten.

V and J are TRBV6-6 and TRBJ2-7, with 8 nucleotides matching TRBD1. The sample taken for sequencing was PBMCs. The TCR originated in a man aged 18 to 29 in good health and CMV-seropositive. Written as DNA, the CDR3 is TGTGCCAGCACTTTAACCGGGGGACAGGTAACCTACGAGCAGTACTTC. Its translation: CASTLTGGQVTYEQYF.